This T cell receptor beta chain was identified in a study of blood T cell repertoires in COVID-19. The CDR3 is made up of 13 amino acids. V dropped 7 bases and J dropped 2 bases, with 10 bases sitting between them. In germline, CDR1 is ENHRY, CDR2 SYGVKD. Original processing methods: Nucleated cell counts were estimated from reference gene primer amplification. TCRdb's copy holds only in-frame clones and misses some; the assay was immunoSEQ multiplex PCR. V and J calls and clone size come straight from that table; D and trimming were deduced from the DNA. This table holds 200,000 to 250,000 clones, 80% to 90% found once. Adults between roughly 18 and 90 years of age took part from 24 US areas. Participant-reported clinical history was the basis for cohort assignment. Two negative PCRs, clearance, or symptom resolution were required of recovered Cohort 3 donors.

The clonotype comes from a woman aged 30 to 39 who had recovered from COVID-19. The chain recombines TRBV10-3 with TRBJ2-3; D is uncertain. The sequenced sample consisted of PBMCs or T cells enriched from blood (not recorded which). The CDR3 spells CAIMRAPTDTQYF. The CDR3 DNA sequence: TGTGCCATCATGCGAGCTCCCACAGATACGCAGTATTTT.